A single sample is the source of the 28 T cell receptor beta chains below, sequenced in a study of tumor-infiltrating lymphocytes in primary liver carcinoma. With a constant-region primer, TCR beta cDNA was made from around 530 ng of total RNA. Libraries of TCR beta came from three nested multiplex PCR rounds with slightly modified ARM-PCR. Researchers ran the first two PCR rounds for 10 cycles each with TRBV1-TRBV30 forward primers and a C-beta reverse primer. Each CDR3 protein gets one entry after TCRdb re-called the multiplex PCR reads with MiXCR. The sample records 90,000 to 110,000 distinct CDR3 sequences, roughly 80% being singletons. Total RNA and DNA came together from 20-30 mg of bulk tissue without cell sorting. The sequencing input was liver tumor tissue from sampling region 3. Subset indicated: tumor region T3, left-lateral pole. Receptors originate from a middle-aged man with primary liver carcinoma and hepatitis B virus infection.

This clonotype was observed many times. The chain is built from TRBV7-9 and TRBJ1-1; D gene ambiguous. In germline, CDR1 is SEHNR, CDR2 FQNEAQ (reference sequence). The CDR3 extends over 14 amino acids. V was shortened by 1 base and J by 2 bases, with 8 bases between the two germline ends. The CDR3 DNA follows: TGTGCCAGCAGCTTAGGCGGAGCAAACACTGAAGCTTTCTTT. As protein: CASSLGGANTEAFF.

This clonotype was picked up many times. This chain joins TRBV29-1 and TRBJ1-2; D perhaps matches TRBD1 (5 bases). Germline V CDR1 and CDR2: SQVTM, ANQGSEA. Trimming removed 6 bases at V and 12 bases at J, with 14 bases between. The CDR3 consists of 10 residues. The CDR3 bases are TGCAGCGTCTCCGACGGGGGTAACACCTTC. The encoded protein is CSVSDGGNTF.

With regard to this clonotype: Germline and junction disagree at one end, which may indicate a read error. This chain uses TRBV29-1 with TRBJ2-7, with TRBD1 matching 8 bases. Germline CDR1 SQVTM, CDR2 ANQGSEA. The CDR3 covers 14 residues. CDR3 in DNA: TGTAGCGTTAGACAGGGGCCCGACTCCTACGAGCAGTACTTC. Translation: CSVRQGPDSYEQYF.

Concerning this clonotype itself: One end of the junction varies from germline; a read error may be responsible. The chain employs TRBV5-1 and TRBJ1-1; TRBD1 might be the D (5 bases). Germline V gives CDR1 SGHRS, CDR2 YFSETQ. This CDR3 has 15 amino acids. The CDR3 reads CASSALAGSNIEAFF. The CDR3 bases are TGCGCCAGTAGCGCCTTGGCAGGGAGCAACATTGAAGCTTTCTTT.

Turning to this clonotype: At one end, the junction sequence differs from germline, possibly due to a read error. V usage is TRBV5-6 and J usage is TRBJ2-5, with D maybe TRBD2 (6 bases). This CDR3 comprises 13 residues. The germline V gene encodes CDR1 SGHDT and CDR2 YYEEEE. CDR3 bases: TGTGCCATCAAATGGCGGGACCAAGAGACCCAGAACTTC. It translates to CAIKWRDQETQNF.

The genes are TRBV11-2 and TRBJ2-7; D gene unclear. The V gene's germline CDR1 is SGHAT and CDR2 FQNNGV. This CDR3 is built from 14 residues. The CDR3 spells CAGSSNRNSYEQYF. For the CDR3, the DNA is TGTGCTGGCAGCTCTAACAGAAACTCCTACGAGCAGTACTTC.

Regarding this clonotype: One end of the junction fails to match germline, which may point to a read error. This chain connects TRBV12-3 or TRBV12-4 to TRBJ2-1, with 8 nucleotides matching TRBD1. This CDR3 spans 16 amino acids. CDR3 DNA: TGTGCCATCAGTCCAACCGGGACAGGCCCTTACAATGAGCAGTTCTTC. This translates into CAISPTGTGPYNEQFF.

A word on this clonotype: It may be a read error: a sequence one base away is much more abundant. The V and J genes are TRBV7-8 and TRBJ2-1; tentative D call: TRBD2 (6 bases). The CDR3 sequence is 13 residues long. CDR1 SGHVS and CDR2 FQNEAQ come from the germline V gene. CDR3 DNA sequence: TGTCCCAGCAGCTCACTAGCTTCAAATGAGCAGTTCTTC. It encodes CPSSSLASNEQFF.

For this clonotype: An end of the junction differs from the germline gene, which may be a read error. The rearrangement links TRBV29-1 to TRBJ2-3, with D possibly being TRBD2 (6 bases). CDR1 is SQVTM and CDR2 is ANQGSEA in the germline V gene. The length of the CDR3 is 15 residues. The CDR3 nucleotides are TGCAGCGTTGAGTGCGGGACCGGCATCACGGATACGCACTATTTT. Encoded protein: CSVECGTGITDTHYF.

This clonotype was observed many times. This chain links TRBV5-1 with TRBJ1-3; D not certain. CDR3 length: 15 residues. CDR1 SGHRS and CDR2 YFSETQ come from the germline V gene. V lost 1 base and J 0 bases, leaving 8 bases between the germline ends. Here the CDR3 reads CASSLKRTSGNTIYF. The CDR3, as DNA: TGCGCCAGCAGCTTGAAACGGACCTCTGGAAACACCATATATTTT.

As for this clonotype: At one end, the junction sequence differs from germline, possibly due to a read error. The gene calls are TRBV11-2 and TRBJ2-7, with 8 bases that match TRBD1. There are 13 residues in the CDR3. CDR1 SGHAT and CDR2 FQNNGV come from the germline V gene. The CDR3: CTSSEDRAEEHYF. The CDR3 DNA follows: TGTACCAGCAGCGAGGACAGGGCGGAAGAACACTACTTC.

This chain uses TRBV6-2 or TRBV6-3 with TRBJ2-6; D possibly corresponds to TRBD1 (5 bases). Germline V gene lookup returns CDR1 MNHEY and CDR2 SVGEGT. Trimming shortened V by 7 bases and J by 4 bases, and 17 bases separated the two germline ends. CDR3 size: 16 residues. Here the CDR3 DNA reads TGTGCCAGCAACCGTCCTCAGGGAACCGGGGCCAACGTCCTGACTTTC. It codes for CASNRPQGTGANVLTF.

Comment on this clonotype: The conserved phenylalanine or tryptophan normally closing the CDR3 is absent here, so this likely arose from a read error. This chain uses TRBV11-2 with TRBJ2-7, with TRBD1 matching over 9 bases. This CDR3 is built from 15 residues. Germline V lookup: CDR1 SGHAT, CDR2 FQNNGV. V shed 2 bases and J 5 bases; nucleotides not matched to a gene: 7. In DNA, the CDR3 is TGTGCCAGCAGCTTACGCTGGACAGGGGAAAACGAGCAGTACTAT. Protein sequence: CASSLRWTGENEQYY.

This chain joins TRBV29-1 and TRBJ2-7; TRBD1 aligns across 8 bases. This CDR3 spans 14 amino acids. Germline V gene lookup returns CDR1 SQVTM and CDR2 ANQGSEA. Here the CDR3 DNA reads TGCGACGCCAGACAGGGGAGTCGTAGCTACGAGCAGTACTTC. It specifies CDARQGSRSYEQYF.

This clonotype was picked up a small number of times. The gene calls are TRBV20-1 and TRBJ1-5; weak D call: TRBD1 (5 bases). CDR3 length: 12 residues. Germline assignment: CDR1 DFQATT and CDR2 SNEGSKA (reference sequence). Trimming removed 6 bases at V and 6 bases at J, with 12 bases between. The CDR3 is CSAPGQGQPQHF. The CDR3 DNA reads TGCAGTGCCCCGGGCCAGGGTCAGCCCCAGCATTTT.

This chain uses TRBV4-1 with TRBJ1-1; 7 bases are shared with TRBD1. The CDR3 is 15 amino acids. The V and J ends lost 4 bases and 14 bases, in that order; junction bases with no gene match: 19. Germline values: CDR1 MGHRA, CDR2 YSYEKL. CDR3 residues: CASSRSGEGQTGAFF. The CDR3 coding sequence is TGCGCCAGCAGCCGATCAGGGGAGGGACAGACTGGAGCCTTCTTT.

On this clonotype itself: The junction shows a germline mismatch at one end, possibly a read error. The genes are TRBV6-2 or TRBV6-3 and TRBJ2-1; 8 positions match TRBD2. The V gene's germline CDR1 is MNHEY and CDR2 SVGEGT. The CDR3 runs 15 residues. The CDR3 bases are TGTGCCAGCAGTCCACGACTACTAGCGGCCAATGAGCACTTCTTC. This gives the protein CASSPRLLAANEHFF.

This sequence joins TRBV6-2 or TRBV6-3 and TRBJ2-3; D is perhaps TRBD2 (5 bases). The CDR3 loop spans 16 amino acids. Germline CDR1 reads MNHEY; CDR2 reads SVGEGT. V lost 6 bases and J lost 8, with 24 bases in between. The CDR3 DNA follows: TGTGCCAGCAGCCCTCGACTCACGGCGACGGGGTTTACGCAGTATTTT. This translates into CASSPRLTATGFTQYF.

The gene calls are TRBV12-3 or TRBV12-4 and TRBJ2-7; perhaps D is TRBD1 or TRBD2 (6 bases each). The CDR3 is made up of 17 amino acids. Trimming shortened V by 1 base and J by 4 bases, and 20 bases separated the two germline ends. The CDR3 bases are TGTGCCAGCAGTTTAGAATGGTGGGGGGCGGTAAGATACGAGCAGTACTTC. This gives the protein CASSLEWWGAVRYEQYF.

The chain is built from TRBV7-9 and TRBJ1-3; D unclear. The CDR3 spans 16 residues. Per the germline V gene, CDR1 is SEHNR and CDR2 is FQNEAQ (reference sequence). The ends were cut back, 5 bases at V and 3 bases at J, with 17 bases in the middle. CDR3 sequence: CASSLPSGVSGNTIYF. CDR3 nucleotide sequence: TGTGCCAGCAGCCTACCCTCCGGAGTGAGTGGAAACACCATATATTTT.

A word on this clonotype: Likely a read error: the CDR3 ends without its conserved phenylalanine or tryptophan. Because the CDR3's place on the DNA is in doubt, the DNA is left out and the CDR3 is given as listed by TCRdb. The J gene is TRBJ1-5, the V gene TRBV11-3; TRBD1 was called by the table and not checked on the DNA. From germline, CDR1 is SGHNT and CDR2 YENEEA. The CDR3 comprises 15 residues, both ends counted. CDR3 sequence reads: CASSLDLGVARPQHC.

Of note for this clonotype: The junction shows a germline mismatch at one end, possibly a read error. The chain uses TRBV29-1 and TRBJ2-1; 13 nucleotides match TRBD2. CDR1 and CDR2 from the germline V gene are SQVTM and ANQGSEA. The CDR3 covers 15 residues. In DNA form, the CDR3 reads TGCAGTGTTGAACTAGCGGGAGGGTTCTACAATGAGCAATTCTTC. Amino acid sequence: CSVELAGGFYNEQFF.

The sample holds a few counts of this clonotype. The V and J genes are TRBV7-2 and TRBJ1-1; D gene uncertain. This CDR3 has 15 residues. CDR1 and CDR2 (germline): SGHTA, FQGNSA. The V end was cut by 1 base, the J end by 0 bases, with 9 bases between. For the CDR3, the DNA is TGTGCCAGCAGCTTAGTCCACGGCGTGAACACTGAAGCTTTCTTT. Its translation: CASSLVHGVNTEAFF. Using reference TRBV7-2 and TRBJ1-1 for the parts outside the CDR3, the full variable domain is GAGVSQSPSNKVTEKGKDVELRCDPISGHTALYWYRQSLGQGLEFLIYFQGNSAPDKSGLPSDRFSAERTGGSVSTLTIQRTQQEDSAVYLCASSLVHGVNTEAFFGQGTRLTVV.

The V gene is TRBV11-2, the J gene TRBJ2-1; D possibly corresponds to TRBD2 (6 bases). This CDR3 has 17 residues. Germline V gene lookup returns CDR1 SGHAT and CDR2 FQNNGV. CDR3 DNA sequence: TGTGAGAGCAGCTTAGGTGTGGAGGGGCCGGTATCGGATGAGCAGTTCTTC. Its translation is CESSLGVEGPVSDEQFF.

The chain links TRBV29-1 to TRBJ2-7, with D perhaps TRBD1 or TRBD2 (5 bases each). The CDR3 contains 16 residues. Trimming took off 8 bases at V and 13 bases at J, with 36 bases between the two ends. In germline, CDR1 is SQVTM, CDR2 ANQGSEA. The CDR3 nucleotides are TGCAGCACCATGACATCTGGGACCGGCACTCCCTACGAATACTACTTC. Residues: CSTMTSGTGTPYEYYF.

Of note for this clonotype: The CDR3 end shows no conserved phenylalanine or tryptophan, and so a read error is likely. This chain uses TRBV29-1 with TRBJ2-2; 8 bases map to TRBD2. CDR1 and CDR2 from the germline V gene are SQVTM and ANQGSEA. The length of the CDR3 is 14 residues. The trim removed 3 bases at V and 4 bases at J, leaving 4 bases unmatched. CDR3 DNA: TGCAGCGTTGAGGGGACTAGAGGCACCGGGGAGCTGTTTTCT. Amino acid sequence: CSVEGTRGTGELFS.

Details on this clonotype: A read error may be the cause here, since a much bigger clone is one base away. CDR3 DNA sequence: TGTGCCAGCAGTGAGGACCTAAATCAGCACCAGCATTTT. Amino acid sequence: CASSEDLNQHQHF. V usage is TRBV2 and J usage is TRBJ1-5; D call uncertain. The CDR3 contains 13 residues. CDR1 is SNHLY, CDR2 FYNNEI, per germline.

Concerning this clonotype: This is likely a read error, given that the CDR3 carries no conserved phenylalanine or tryptophan at its end. The rearrangement joins TRBV12-3 or TRBV12-4 to TRBJ1-5; the D gene is possibly TRBD1 (6 bases). Trimming pared 4 bases from V and 0 bases from J, leaving 13 bases between. The CDR3 runs 16 residues. The CDR3, as DNA: TGTGCCAGCAGTTCTCCGGGACATGTTAGCAATCAGCCCCAGCATTAT. The encoded protein is CASSSPGHVSNQPQHY.